These 28 T cell receptor beta chains were sequenced from one sample in a study of technical replicates of blood from a few donors. Data came from immunoSEQ multiplex PCR; TCRdb stores just in-frame clones and leaves some out. The data hold under 20,000 clones, with around nine tenths observed a single time. Sequenced sample: PBMCs. The receptors derive from a human donor in good health.

This chain joins TRBV14 and TRBJ1-1; no firm D call. The V and J ends lost 2 bases and 0 bases respectively, with 16 bases between them. CDR3 length: 17 residues. The germline V gene encodes CDR1 SGHDN and CDR2 FVKESK. The CDR3 DNA is TGTGCCAGCAGCCAATTAAGTGGGGAGTTCCTGAACACTGAAGCTTTCTTT. Encoded protein: CASSQLSGEFLNTEAFF.

The chain recombines TRBV7-2 with TRBJ2-3; 8 nucleotides align to TRBD2. Germline trimming cut 1 base from V and 1 base from J; bases unmatched to any gene: 1. CDR1 and CDR2 from the germline V gene are SGHTA and FQGNSA. This CDR3 region has 15 residues. The DNA for the CDR3 is TGTGCCAGCAGCTTAGACGGGAGGGGCACAGATACGCAGTATTTT. Translated: CASSLDGRGTDTQYF. The variable domain in full, with the rest retrieved from reference TRBV7-2 and TRBJ2-3, is GAGVSQSPSNKVTEKGKDVELRCDPISGHTALYWYRQSLGQGLEFLIYFQGNSAPDKSGLPSDRFSAERTGGSVSTLTIQRTQQEDSAVYLCASSLDGRGTDTQYFGPGTRLTVL.

V usage is TRBV6-1 and J usage is TRBJ2-1; D perhaps matches TRBD1 (5 bases). Per the germline V gene, CDR1 is MNHNS and CDR2 is SASEGT. The CDR3 totals 16 residues. Trimming left V 1 base short and J 3 bases short, with 13 bases between. The CDR3 DNA reads TGTGCCAGCAGTGAAGGAATGGGCAGGGACTACAATGAGCAGTTCTTC. The encoded protein is CASSEGMGRDYNEQFF.

The J gene is TRBJ2-7, the V gene TRBV5-1; 11 positions agree with TRBD2. Losses at the gene ends were 5 bases for V and 3 bases for J; bases not matched to a gene: 10. The CDR3 is made up of 16 amino acids. Looked up from germline, CDR1 is SGHRS and CDR2 is YFSETQ. CDR3 bases: TGCGCCAGCAGTCCGGGACTAGCGGAGATCCTCTACGAGCAGTACTTC. This gives the protein CASSPGLAEILYEQYF.

J is TRBJ2-2 and V is TRBV11-3, with no clear D. The V and J ends lost 1 base and 6 bases respectively, with 6 bases between them. Germline CDR1 SGHNT, CDR2 YENEEA. The CDR3 is made up of 13 amino acids. CDR3 sequence (DNA): TGTGCCAGCAGCTTAGTCCAGGCCGGGGAGCTGTTTTTT. Its translation is CASSLVQAGELFF.

The gene calls are TRBV20-1 and TRBJ2-7; tentative D call: TRBD2 (5 bases). Trimming took 7 bases from V and 4 from J, leaving 8 bases between them. The germline gives CDR1 DFQATT, CDR2 SNEGSKA (reference sequence). This CDR3 contains 10 residues. The DNA of the CDR3 is TGCAGTGTAGGGAGTTACGAGCAGTACTTC. Translation: CSVGSYEQYF.

The chain joins TRBV5-1 to TRBJ2-7; 10 nucleotides align to TRBD2. Germline V gene lookup returns CDR1 SGHRS and CDR2 YFSETQ. The ends lost 4 bases at V and 3 bases at J; junction bases unmatched: 4. This CDR3 is built from 14 residues. CDR3 region: CASSPSGGGYEQYF. In nucleotides, the CDR3 is TGCGCCAGCAGCCCAAGCGGGGGGGGCTACGAGCAGTACTTC.

The J gene is TRBJ2-5, the V gene TRBV2; 7 bases are a match to TRBD1. V was pared by 10 bases and J by 5 bases, with 13 bases of the junction left unmatched. From germline, CDR1 is SNHLY and CDR2 FYNNEI. The CDR3 contains 14 residues. The CDR3 bases are TGTGCCACTGCCCGGGGACAGCAAAGCGAGACCCAGTACTTC. Its translation: CATARGQQSETQYF.

The chain is built from TRBV7-9 and TRBJ1-2, with D uncertain. Germline loops: CDR1 SEHNR, CDR2 FQNEAQ (reference sequence). V was shortened by 6 bases and J by 2 bases, with 10 bases between the two germline ends. The CDR3 totals 13 residues. The CDR3 is CASSSSENYGYTF. For the CDR3, the DNA is TGTGCCAGCAGTTCCTCAGAAAACTATGGCTACACCTTC.

The J gene is TRBJ2-5, the V gene TRBV29-1, with 7 nucleotides matching TRBD1. J gave up 5 bases and V 6 bases, and 9 bases lay outside the gene matches. The V gene's germline CDR1 is SQVTM and CDR2 ANQGSEA. CDR3 length: 13 residues. The CDR3 here is CSVRQGPGETQYF. The CDR3 nucleotides read TGCAGCGTACGACAGGGCCCTGGGGAGACCCAGTACTTC.

The chain couples TRBV27 to TRBJ2-5; 11 nucleotides line up with TRBD2. Unmatched junction bases numbered 4, after V lost 2 bases and J lost 5 bases. The germline V gene encodes CDR1 MNHEY and CDR2 SMNVEV (reference sequence). The CDR3 loop spans 15 amino acids. Here the CDR3 DNA reads TGTGCCAGCAGTTTAGTAGCGGGAGGGCAGGAGACCCAGTACTTC. Its protein is CASSLVAGGQETQYF.

V usage is TRBV27 and J usage is TRBJ1-5; a weak D match, TRBD1 (5 bases). The germline V gene has CDR1 MNHEY and CDR2 SMNVEV (reference sequence). V was cut by 4 bases and J by 0 bases, with 22 bases left in between. The length of the CDR3 is 19 residues. DNA for the CDR3: TGTGCCAGCAGTTCATGGGGACGGGGGGGACTCTATAGCAATCAGCCCCAGCATTTT. This codes for CASSSWGRGGLYSNQPQHF.

This chain connects TRBV25-1 to TRBJ2-1; 8 nucleotides line up with TRBD1. Germline lookup yields CDR1 MGHDK and CDR2 SYGVNS. CDR3 size: 16 residues. J gave up 0 bases and V 7 bases, and 8 bases lay outside the gene matches. The chain's CDR3 is CASTPTGDNSYNEQFF. The DNA of the CDR3 is TGTGCCAGCACCCCGACAGGGGATAACTCCTACAATGAGCAGTTCTTC.

This CDR3 reads CASSLAVGTGGRGAFF. Here the CDR3 DNA reads TGCGCCAGCAGCTTGGCTGTGGGGACAGGGGGCAGGGGGGCTTTCTTT. The V gene is TRBV5-1, the J gene TRBJ1-1, with TRBD1 matching over 12 bases. The CDR3 length is 16 residues. CDR1 and CDR2 from the germline V gene are SGHRS and YFSETQ. V lost 0 bases and J lost 11; bases outside the gene matches: 11.

The rearrangement links TRBV2 to TRBJ1-5, with D possibly TRBD1 on 5 matching bases. Deletions cut 7 bases from V and 3 bases from J, with 22 bases between. The germline gives CDR1 SNHLY, CDR2 FYNNEI. The CDR3 runs 17 residues. The CDR3 DNA sequence: TGTGCCAGCACCGAGGAAGTGGACAACTTCTCCAATCAGCCCCAGCATTTT. Protein: CASTEEVDNFSNQPQHF.

The chain joins TRBV6-5 to TRBJ1-5; perhaps TRBD1 as D (6 bases). The CDR3 runs to 14 residues. V lost 4 bases, J lost 6 bases, and 13 bases lay in between. CDR1 is MNHEY and CDR2 is SVGAGI in the germline V gene. CDR3 residues: CASSSSQGSQPQHF. The CDR3 DNA reads as TGTGCCAGCAGTTCCTCACAGGGAAGTCAGCCCCAGCATTTT.

The chain is built from TRBV6-4 and TRBJ2-1, with TRBD2 matching 7 bases. The CDR3 length is 16 residues. Losses at the gene ends were 2 bases for V and 0 bases for J; bases not matched to a gene: 4. Germline values: CDR1 MRHNA, CDR2 SNTAGT. The CDR3 DNA follows: TGTGCCAGCAGTGACACTGCGGGAGTCTCCTACAATGAGCAGTTCTTC. Translating gives CASSDTAGVSYNEQFF.

The J gene is TRBJ2-5, the V gene TRBV30; the match to TRBD2 covers 7 bases. The germline V gene encodes CDR1 GTSNPN and CDR2 SVGIG (reference sequence). The trim removed 8 bases at V and 5 bases at J, leaving 8 bases unmatched. The CDR3 has 12 amino acids. CDR3: CAGGGRLETQYF. CDR3 nucleotide sequence: TGTGCCGGGGGGGGGAGGTTGGAGACCCAGTACTTC.

J is TRBJ2-7 and V is TRBV5-1; 8 nucleotides match TRBD2. Germline trimming cut 1 base from V and 0 bases from J; bases unmatched to any gene: 0. Germline loops: CDR1 SGHRS, CDR2 YFSETQ. The CDR3 covers 14 residues. The CDR3: CASSLTSGSYEQYF. Here the CDR3 DNA reads TGCGCCAGCAGCTTGACTAGCGGCTCCTACGAGCAGTACTTC.

The gene calls are TRBV7-3 and TRBJ2-3; perhaps TRBD2 as D (6 bases). The CDR3 runs to 14 residues. Germline assignment: CDR1 SGHTA and CDR2 FQGTGA. Trimming removed 6 bases at V and 0 bases at J, with 10 bases between. DNA for the CDR3: TGTGCCAGCAGGATAAGCGGGAGCACAGATACGCAGTATTTT. Protein: CASRISGSTDTQYF.

The chain combines TRBV6-1 with TRBJ1-5, with D unclear. There are 13 residues in the CDR3. V was cut by 6 bases and J by 3 bases, with 9 bases left in between. The germline V gene encodes CDR1 MNHNS and CDR2 SASEGT. CDR3 nucleotides: TGTGCCAGCAGCCAAGCGTACAATCAGCCCCAGCATTTT. Protein sequence: CASSQAYNQPQHF.

The chain carries TRBV30 and TRBJ2-7, with 9 bases matching TRBD2. Trimming took 1 base from V and 0 from J; bases not matched to a gene: 10. This CDR3 comprises 17 residues. The germline V gene encodes CDR1 GTSNPN and CDR2 SVGIG (reference sequence). This CDR3 is CAWSGSSGRTGSYEQYF. The CDR3, as DNA: TGTGCCTGGAGTGGGAGTAGCGGGAGAACGGGCTCCTACGAGCAGTACTTC.

As DNA, the CDR3 is TGTGCCTGGGATCCGGGACTAGGAACCTACGAGCAGTACTTC. This codes for CAWDPGLGTYEQYF. The rearrangement joins TRBV30 to TRBJ2-7; 8 nucleotides match TRBD2. Germline V gives CDR1 GTSNPN, CDR2 SVGIG (reference sequence). With 5 bases clipped from V and 2 bases from J, the junction kept 8 bases outside the gene matches. The CDR3 length is 14 residues.

CDR3 coding DNA: TGTGCCAGCAGCTTAGCGGTGGGACTAGCGGTCTACGAGCAGTACTTC. Amino acids: CASSLAVGLAVYEQYF. The chain is built from TRBV7-9 and TRBJ2-7; 11 bases are a match to TRBD2. Germline CDR1 reads SEHNR; CDR2 reads FQNEAQ (reference sequence). After removal of 0 bases from V and 3 bases from J, the junction contained 4 bases not matched to a gene. The CDR3 spans 16 residues.

The J gene is TRBJ1-2, the V gene TRBV7-2, with 9 bases matching TRBD1. The CDR3 spans 16 residues. Germline assignment: CDR1 SGHTA and CDR2 FQGNSA. J was trimmed by 0 bases and V by 5 bases; bases with no gene match: 7. The CDR3 DNA reads TGTGCCAGCAGCCTTGGACAGGGGCGGTCTAACTATGGCTACACCTTC. Encoded protein: CASSLGQGRSNYGYTF.

This clone has only a few counts. V and J are TRBV2 and TRBJ1-1; 10 nucleotides match TRBD1. This CDR3 has 12 residues. Losses at the gene ends were 4 bases for V and 8 bases for J; bases not matched to a gene: 1. The V gene's germline CDR1 is SNHLY and CDR2 FYNNEI. The CDR3 nucleotides read TGTGCCAGCAGTGGACAGGGGGCCGAAGCTTTCTTT. Translation: CASSGQGAEAFF.

The V and J genes are TRBV6-1 and TRBJ2-7, with 7 bases identical to TRBD2. Germline loops: CDR1 MNHNS, CDR2 SASEGT. CDR3 size: 15 residues. The ends lost 2 bases at V and 6 bases at J; junction bases unmatched: 10. The CDR3 DNA reads TGTGCCAGCAGTGAAAGCGTGGGAGGGGTAGGCGAGCAGTACTTC. This translates into CASSESVGGVGEQYF.

This clone was detected only once. The chain uses TRBV7-9 and TRBJ2-6, with 7 bases that match TRBD1. The CDR3 has 18 residues. In germline, CDR1 is SEHNR, CDR2 FQNEAQ (reference sequence). The V gene end was trimmed by 6 bases and the J gene end by 0 bases; junction bases not matched to a gene: 11. The CDR3, as DNA: TGTGCCAGCAGTTCCTCCACGACAGGGTCCTCTGGGGCCAACGTCCTGACTTTC. Translating it yields CASSSSTTGSSGANVLTF.